Shown below are 9 T cell receptor beta chains from a single sample sequenced in a study of blood T cell repertoires in COVID-19. Here immunoSEQ multiplex PCR was the method, and the copy in TCRdb shows in-frame clones only, minus some. The table lists some 76,000 clones, about 82% of them singletons. Sequenced material: peripheral blood. Receptor source: a woman in her sixties or seventies with acute or convalescent COVID-19.

Only one count was recorded for this clone. This chain connects TRBV5-1 to TRBJ2-2, with 7 positions matching TRBD1. V shed 3 bases, J shed 4 bases, and the junction held 3 bases outside the gene matches. Germline lookup yields CDR1 SGHRS and CDR2 YFSETQ. The CDR3 loop spans 14 amino acids. The CDR3 DNA reads TGCGCCAGCAGCTGGCAGGGGGTCACCGGGGAGCTGTTTTTT. It translates to CASSWQGVTGELFF. Drawing the rest from reference TRBV5-1 and TRBJ2-2, the complete variable domain is KAGVTQTPRYLIKTRGQQVTLSCSPISGHRSVSWYQQTPGQGLQFLFEYFSETQRNKGNFPGRFSGRQFSNSRSEMNVSTLELGDSALYLCASSWQGVTGELFFGEGSRLTVL.

V usage is TRBV6-1 and J usage is TRBJ1-5, with D unclear. The CDR3 totals 16 residues. V dropped 1 base and J dropped 3 bases, with 13 bases sitting between them. From germline, CDR1 is MNHNS and CDR2 SASEGT. This chain's CDR3 is CASSEVGRVPNQPQHF. The CDR3 coding sequence is TGTGCCAGCAGTGAAGTTGGCCGGGTCCCCAATCAGCCCCAGCATTTT.

This rearrangement joins TRBV24-1 to TRBJ2-5; 9 nucleotides align to TRBD1. The germline CDR1 and CDR2 sequences are KGHDR and SFDVKD. The CDR3 is 19 residues long. V shed 3 bases, J shed 4 bases, and the junction held 17 bases outside the gene matches. The CDR3 coding sequence is TGTGCCACCAGTGATACCCACTATGACAGGGGGTCCCAACGAGAGACCCAGTACTTC. Its protein is CATSDTHYDRGSQRETQYF.

The chain couples TRBV28 to TRBJ1-3, with 7 bases matching TRBD1. This CDR3 is built from 19 residues. With V trimmed by 4 bases and J by 0 bases, 15 bases remained unmatched. CDR1 and CDR2 from the germline V gene are MDHEN and SYDVKM. CDR3 amino acids: CASSSLPGQTLISGNTIYF. The CDR3 DNA follows: TGTGCCAGCAGTTCTCTCCCGGGACAGACACTTATCTCTGGAAACACCATATATTTT.

CDR3 coding DNA: TGCGCCAGCAGCTTGGGCCCAGCGGGGGGGCCGATAGAGACCCAGTACTTC. The encoded protein is CASSLGPAGGPIETQYF. The rearrangement uses TRBV5-1 and TRBJ2-5; 10 bases match TRBD2. The CDR3 contains 17 residues. V dropped 0 bases and J dropped 4; count of bases not matched to a gene: 9. Germline V lookup: CDR1 SGHRS, CDR2 YFSETQ.

The chain has TRBV29-1 and TRBJ1-3; D is unresolved. CDR3 length equals 12 residues. V lost 7 bases to trimming and J lost 0 bases, with 7 bases between them. Germline V gene lookup returns CDR1 SQVTM and CDR2 ANQGSEA. The CDR3 loop reads CSGATSGNTIYF. CDR3 nucleotide sequence: TGCAGCGGCGCCACCTCTGGAAACACCATATATTTT.

This chain joins TRBV9 and TRBJ2-3, with a possible D match to TRBD2 (5 bases). Germline V gene lookup returns CDR1 SGDLS and CDR2 YYNGEE. The CDR3 contains 14 residues. Trimming removed 4 bases from V and 3 bases from J, with 12 bases in between. CDR3 protein: CASSPEAATDTQYF. DNA for the CDR3: TGTGCCAGCAGCCCGGAGGCGGCTACAGATACGCAGTATTTT.

The rearrangement joins TRBV18 to TRBJ2-1; the match to TRBD2 covers 7 bases. In germline, CDR1 is KGHSH, CDR2 LQKENI. CDR3 length equals 13 residues. V gave up 2 bases and J gave up 6 bases; unmatched junction bases: 1. This CDR3 reads CASSPTGGNEQFF. The CDR3 DNA follows: TGTGCCAGCTCACCAACGGGGGGCAATGAGCAGTTCTTC. Full variable domain (missing parts from reference TRBV18 and TRBJ2-1): NAGVMQNPRHLVRRRGQEARLRCSPMKGHSHVYWYRQLPEEGLKFMVYLQKENIIDESGMPKERFSAEFPKEGPSILRIQQVVRGDSAAYFCASSPTGGNEQFFGPGTRLTVL.

The chain joins TRBV4-1 to TRBJ2-3; 10 bases are a match to TRBD2. The V gene's germline CDR1 is MGHRA and CDR2 YSYEKL. V trimming: 0 bases; J trimming: 2 bases; junction bases outside the gene matches: 5. The CDR3 is 17 amino acids. This CDR3 reads CASSQDYSGGTTDTQYF. Written as DNA, the CDR3 is TGCGCCAGCAGCCAAGACTATAGCGGGGGGACCACAGATACGCAGTATTTT.